This TCR beta chain was identified during a study of CD4 and CD8 cells across lung adenocarcinoma regions (dated by TCRdb to 2016 to 2018). About the study as a whole: The study examined intratumor heterogeneity of the T cell receptor repertoire by comparing tumor centers with tumor margins.

A word on this clonotype: Its antigen is currently not known. Base qualities are missing; no much larger clone stands one base away.

Patients with localized lung adenocarcinoma, a subtype of non-small cell lung cancer, were used as donors. Samples were obtained from the margins of localized lung adenocarcinomas. For TCR repertoire analysis, CD4+ T cells from tumor tissue were profiled apart from CD8+ T cells. Taken from cysteine to phenylalanine, the CDR3 has 12 residues. The retained sequence is limited to the CDR3, 36 bases, with the frame set at the first base. For CDR1 and CDR2, the germline V gene (reference sequence) lists DFQATT and SNEGSKA. The junction shows trimming of 6 bases on V and 4 bases on J, and the gene matches do not reach 4 bases of it. The library was generated by PCR. The instrument given in TCRdb is HiSeq X Ten. TCRdb reworked the public reads: Q25 trimming with fastp, MiXCR clone assembly, productive beta chains retained. Identical CDR3 proteins give one entry, which carries the most common genes and DNA. Present in this sample are roughly 20,000 distinct CDR3 sequences, about 43% of which were seen just once. Less than 20% of the sample belongs to the ten largest clones.

Material: CD4+ T cells from the margin of a lung tumor. What this sample's cell subset or site label stands for: tumor margin region. The source is a male donor with lung adenocarcinoma. The CD4 and CD8 labels of this study may be unreliable. The rearrangement joined TRBV20-1 to TRBJ2-7; 9 junctional bases match TRBD1. The nucleotides read TGCAGTGCCCCGGGACAGGGTTACGAGCAGTACTTC. Its protein is CSAPGQGYEQYF.